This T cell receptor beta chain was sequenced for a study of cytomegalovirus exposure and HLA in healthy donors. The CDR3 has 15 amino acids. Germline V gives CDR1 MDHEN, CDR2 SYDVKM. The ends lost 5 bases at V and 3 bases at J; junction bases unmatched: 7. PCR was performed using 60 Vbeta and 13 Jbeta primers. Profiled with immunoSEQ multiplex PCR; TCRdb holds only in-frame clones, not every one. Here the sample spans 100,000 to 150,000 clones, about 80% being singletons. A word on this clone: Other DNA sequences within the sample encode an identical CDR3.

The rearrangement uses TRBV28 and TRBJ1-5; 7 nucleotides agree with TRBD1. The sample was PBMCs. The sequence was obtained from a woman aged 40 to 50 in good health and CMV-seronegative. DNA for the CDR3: TGTGCCAGCAGTCGATACAGGGGCGCCAATCAGCCCCAGCATTTT. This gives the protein CASSRYRGANQPQHF.